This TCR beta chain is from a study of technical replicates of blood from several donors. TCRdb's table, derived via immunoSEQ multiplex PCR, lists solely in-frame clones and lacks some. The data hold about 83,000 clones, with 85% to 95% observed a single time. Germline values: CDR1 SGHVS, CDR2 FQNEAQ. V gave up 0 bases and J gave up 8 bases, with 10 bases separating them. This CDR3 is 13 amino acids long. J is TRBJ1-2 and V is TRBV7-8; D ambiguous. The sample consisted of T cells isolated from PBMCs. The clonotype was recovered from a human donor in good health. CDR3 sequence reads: CASSLAGISGYTF. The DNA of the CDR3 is TGTGCCAGCAGCTTAGCCGGGATTAGCGGCTACACCTTC.